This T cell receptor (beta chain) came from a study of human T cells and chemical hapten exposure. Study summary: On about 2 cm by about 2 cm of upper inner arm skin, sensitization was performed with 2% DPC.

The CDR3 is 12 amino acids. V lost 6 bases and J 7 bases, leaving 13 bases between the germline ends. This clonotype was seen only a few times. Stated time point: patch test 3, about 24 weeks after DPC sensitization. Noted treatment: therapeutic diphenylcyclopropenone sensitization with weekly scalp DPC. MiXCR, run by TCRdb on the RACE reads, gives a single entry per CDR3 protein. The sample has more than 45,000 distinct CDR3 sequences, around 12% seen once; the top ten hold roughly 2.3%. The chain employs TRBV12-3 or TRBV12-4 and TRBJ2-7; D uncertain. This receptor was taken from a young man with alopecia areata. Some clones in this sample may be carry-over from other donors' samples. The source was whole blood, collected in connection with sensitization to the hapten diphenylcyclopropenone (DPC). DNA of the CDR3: TGTGCCAGCAGCACCCGTCGGTGGGAGCAGTACTTC. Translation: CASSTRRWEQYF.